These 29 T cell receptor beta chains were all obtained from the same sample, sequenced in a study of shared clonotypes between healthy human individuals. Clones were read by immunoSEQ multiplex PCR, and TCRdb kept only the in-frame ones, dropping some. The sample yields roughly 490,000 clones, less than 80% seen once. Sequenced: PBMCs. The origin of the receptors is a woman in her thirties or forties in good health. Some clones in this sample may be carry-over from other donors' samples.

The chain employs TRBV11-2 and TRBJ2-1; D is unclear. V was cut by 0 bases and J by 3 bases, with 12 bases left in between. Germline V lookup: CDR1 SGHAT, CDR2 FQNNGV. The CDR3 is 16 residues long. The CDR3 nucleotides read TGTGCCAGCAGCTTAGAATTGGCCCTCGGCTACAATGAGCAGTTCTTC. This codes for CASSLELALGYNEQFF.

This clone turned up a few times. CDR3 in amino acids: CASRSTGQATEAFF. As DNA, the CDR3 is TGTGCCAGCAGATCTACCGGACAGGCGACTGAAGCTTTCTTT. The chain uses TRBV7-9 and TRBJ1-1; 7 nucleotides agree with TRBD1. This CDR3 has 14 amino acids. Per the germline V gene, CDR1 is SEHNR and CDR2 is FQNEAQ (reference sequence). V lost 6 bases to trimming and J lost 5 bases; unmatched junction nucleotides: 9.

Here the CDR3 reads CASSWGQGFVRTGELFF. CDR3 bases: TGCGCCAGCAGCTGGGGACAGGGTTTTGTTCGGACCGGGGAGCTGTTTTTT. The chain has TRBV5-1 and TRBJ2-2; 9 nucleotides match TRBD1. Trimming at V came to 3 bases and at J to 5 bases, leaving 11 bases not matched to a gene. CDR3 length: 17 amino acids. The germline gives CDR1 SGHRS, CDR2 YFSETQ. The whole variable domain, remainder taken from reference TRBV5-1 and TRBJ2-2, is KAGVTQTPRYLIKTRGQQVTLSCSPISGHRSVSWYQQTPGQGLQFLFEYFSETQRNKGNFPGRFSGRQFSNSRSEMNVSTLELGDSALYLCASSWGQGFVRTGELFFGEGSRLTVL.

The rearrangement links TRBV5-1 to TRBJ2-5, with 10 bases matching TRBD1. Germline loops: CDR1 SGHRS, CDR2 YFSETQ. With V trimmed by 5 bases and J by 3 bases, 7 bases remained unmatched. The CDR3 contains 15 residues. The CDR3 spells CASRYTGTGEETQYF. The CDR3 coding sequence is TGCGCCAGCAGATATACCGGGACAGGGGAAGAGACCCAGTACTTC.

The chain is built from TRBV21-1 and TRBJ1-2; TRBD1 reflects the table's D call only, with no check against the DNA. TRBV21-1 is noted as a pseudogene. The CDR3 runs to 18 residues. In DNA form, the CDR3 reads TGTGCCAGCAGCAAACTTTGGGACAGGCCCAAAAAAAACTATGGCTACACCTTC. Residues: CASSKLWDRPKKNYGYTF.

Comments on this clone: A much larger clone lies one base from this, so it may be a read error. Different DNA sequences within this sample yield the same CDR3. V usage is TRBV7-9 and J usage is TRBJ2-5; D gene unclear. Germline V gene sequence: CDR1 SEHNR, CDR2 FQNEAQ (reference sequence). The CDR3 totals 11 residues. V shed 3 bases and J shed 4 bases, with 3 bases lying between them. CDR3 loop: CASSFGETQYF. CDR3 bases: TGTGCCAGCAGCTTTGGAGAGACCCAGTACTTC.

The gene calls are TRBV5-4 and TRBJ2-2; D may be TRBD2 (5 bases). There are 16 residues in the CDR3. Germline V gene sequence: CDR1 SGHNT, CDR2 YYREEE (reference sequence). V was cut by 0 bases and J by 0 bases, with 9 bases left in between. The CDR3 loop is CASSLGNSANTGELFF. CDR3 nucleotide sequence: TGTGCCAGCAGCTTGGGTAATAGCGCGAACACCGGGGAGCTGTTTTTT. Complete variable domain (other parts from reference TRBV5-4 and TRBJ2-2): ETGVTQSPTHLIKTRGQQVTLRCSSQSGHNTVSWYQQALGQGPQFIFQYYREEENGRGNFPPRFSGLQFPNYSSELNVNALELDDSALYLCASSLGNSANTGELFFGEGSRLTVL.

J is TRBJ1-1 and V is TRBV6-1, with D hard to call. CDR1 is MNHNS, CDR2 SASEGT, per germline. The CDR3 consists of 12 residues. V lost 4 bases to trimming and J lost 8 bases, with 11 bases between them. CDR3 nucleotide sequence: TGTGCCAGCAGTGTAACCAGAGGAGAAGCTTTCTTT. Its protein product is CASSVTRGEAFF.

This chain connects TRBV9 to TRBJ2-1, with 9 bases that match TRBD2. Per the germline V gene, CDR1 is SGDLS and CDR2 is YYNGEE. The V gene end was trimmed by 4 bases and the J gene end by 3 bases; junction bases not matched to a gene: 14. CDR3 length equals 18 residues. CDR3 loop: CASSSPYSGSINYNEQFF. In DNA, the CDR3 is TGTGCCAGCAGCTCCCCGTATAGCGGGAGCATTAACTACAATGAGCAGTTCTTC.

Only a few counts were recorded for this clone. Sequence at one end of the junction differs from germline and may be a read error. CDR3 protein: CACRGGSKNYSEQFF. The CDR3 DNA follows: TGTGCCTGCCGCGGGGGAAGCAAAAATTACAGTGAGCAGTTCTTC. The rearrangement links TRBV30 to TRBJ2-1; 7 bases align to TRBD2. Germline V lookup: CDR1 GTSNPN, CDR2 SVGIG (reference sequence). The CDR3 length is 15 residues. The full variable domain, in which reference TRBV30 and TRBJ2-1 provide the parts outside the CDR3, is SQTIHQWPATLVQPVGSPLSLECTVEGTSNPNLYWYRQAAGRGLQLLFYSVGIGQISSEVPQNLSASRPQDRQFILSSKKLLLSDSGFYLCACRGGSKNYSEQFFGPGTRLTVL.

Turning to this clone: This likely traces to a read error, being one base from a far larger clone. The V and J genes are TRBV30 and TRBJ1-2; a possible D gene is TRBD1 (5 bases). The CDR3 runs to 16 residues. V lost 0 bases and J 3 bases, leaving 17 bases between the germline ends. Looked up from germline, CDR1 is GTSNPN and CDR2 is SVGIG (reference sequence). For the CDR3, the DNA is TGTGCCTGGAGTGTCAACCCACAGGAGACTCACTATGGCTACACCTTC. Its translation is CAWSVNPQETHYGYTF.

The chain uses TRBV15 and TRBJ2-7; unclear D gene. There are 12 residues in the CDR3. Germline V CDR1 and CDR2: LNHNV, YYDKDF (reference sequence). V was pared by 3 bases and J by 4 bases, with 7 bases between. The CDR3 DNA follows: TGTGCCACCAGCAGCGACCATTACGAGCAGTACTTC. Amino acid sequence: CATSSDHYEQYF.

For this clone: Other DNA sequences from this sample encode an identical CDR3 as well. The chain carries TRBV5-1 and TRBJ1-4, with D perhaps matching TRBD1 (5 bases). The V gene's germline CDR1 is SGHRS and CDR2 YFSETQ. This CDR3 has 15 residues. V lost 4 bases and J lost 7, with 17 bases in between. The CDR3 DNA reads TGCGCCAGCAGCATAGAAGGGACGGGGGTTGAAAAACTGTTTTTT. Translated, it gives CASSIEGTGVEKLFF. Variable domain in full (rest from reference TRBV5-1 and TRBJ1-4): KAGVTQTPRYLIKTRGQQVTLSCSPISGHRSVSWYQQTPGQGLQFLFEYFSETQRNKGNFPGRFSGRQFSNSRSEMNVSTLELGDSALYLCASSIEGTGVEKLFFGSGTQLSVL.

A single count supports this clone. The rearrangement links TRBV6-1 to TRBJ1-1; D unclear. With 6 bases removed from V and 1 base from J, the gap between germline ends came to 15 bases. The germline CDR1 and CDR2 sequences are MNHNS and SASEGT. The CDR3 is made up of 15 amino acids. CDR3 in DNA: TGTGCCAGCAGAGACGCCTTAGTCCAGAACACTGAAGCTTTCTTT. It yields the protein CASRDALVQNTEAFF.

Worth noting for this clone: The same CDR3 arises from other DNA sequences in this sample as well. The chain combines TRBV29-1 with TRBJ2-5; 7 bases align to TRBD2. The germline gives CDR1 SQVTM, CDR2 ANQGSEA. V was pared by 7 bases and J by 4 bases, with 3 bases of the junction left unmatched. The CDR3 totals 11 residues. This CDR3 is CSGGEGETQYF. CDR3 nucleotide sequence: TGCAGCGGTGGGGAGGGAGAGACCCAGTACTTC.

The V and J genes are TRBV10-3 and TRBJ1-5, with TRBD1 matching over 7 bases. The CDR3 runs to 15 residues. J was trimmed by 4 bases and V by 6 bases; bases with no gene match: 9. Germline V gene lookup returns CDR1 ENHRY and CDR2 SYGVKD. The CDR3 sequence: CAISDPRQGNQPQHF. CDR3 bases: TGTGCCATCAGCGACCCCCGACAGGGTAATCAGCCCCAGCATTTT.

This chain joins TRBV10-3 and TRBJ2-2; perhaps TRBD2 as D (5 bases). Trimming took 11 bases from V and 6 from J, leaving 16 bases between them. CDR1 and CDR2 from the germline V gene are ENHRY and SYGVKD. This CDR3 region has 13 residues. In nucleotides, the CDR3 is TGTGCCGGCAGAGTCGGGGTGGCCGGGGAGCTGTTTTTT. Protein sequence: CAGRVGVAGELFF.

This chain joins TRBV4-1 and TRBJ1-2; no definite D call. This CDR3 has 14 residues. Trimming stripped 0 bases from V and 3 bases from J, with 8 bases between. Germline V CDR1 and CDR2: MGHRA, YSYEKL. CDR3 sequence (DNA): TGCGCCAGCAGCCAAGATACAGCCTACTATGGCTACACCTTC. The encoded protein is CASSQDTAYYGYTF.

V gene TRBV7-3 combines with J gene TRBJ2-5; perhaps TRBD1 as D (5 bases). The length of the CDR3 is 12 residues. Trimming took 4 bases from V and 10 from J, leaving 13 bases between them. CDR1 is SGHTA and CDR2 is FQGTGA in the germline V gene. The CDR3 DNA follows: TGTGCCAGCAGCTCCTCCGTAGGGGTCCAGTACTTC. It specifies CASSSSVGVQYF.

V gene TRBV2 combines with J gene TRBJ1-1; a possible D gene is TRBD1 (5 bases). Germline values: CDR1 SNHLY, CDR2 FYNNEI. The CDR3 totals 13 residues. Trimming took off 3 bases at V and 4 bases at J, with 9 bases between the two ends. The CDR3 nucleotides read TGTGCCAGCAGTGAGGTAAGGGGCACTGAAGCTTTCTTT. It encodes CASSEVRGTEAFF.

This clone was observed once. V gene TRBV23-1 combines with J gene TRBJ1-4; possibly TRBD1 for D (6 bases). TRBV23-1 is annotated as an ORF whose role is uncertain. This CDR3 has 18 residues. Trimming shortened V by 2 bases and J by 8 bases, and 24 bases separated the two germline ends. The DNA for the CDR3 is TGCGCCAGCAGTCAACAATTCCTCGACAGGCGAGGCAGGGAAAAACTGTTTTTT. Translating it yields CASSQQFLDRRGREKLFF.

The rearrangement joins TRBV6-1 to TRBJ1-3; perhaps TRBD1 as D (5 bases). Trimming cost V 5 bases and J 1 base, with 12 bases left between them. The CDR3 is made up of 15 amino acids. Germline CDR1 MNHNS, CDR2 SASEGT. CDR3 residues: CASSPGAGSGNTIYF. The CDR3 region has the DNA TGTGCCAGCAGTCCCGGGGCAGGGTCTGGAAACACCATATATTTT.

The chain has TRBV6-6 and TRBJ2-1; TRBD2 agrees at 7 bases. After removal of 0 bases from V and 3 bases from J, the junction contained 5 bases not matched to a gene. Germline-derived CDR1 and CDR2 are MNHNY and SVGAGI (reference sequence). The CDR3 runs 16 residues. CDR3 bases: TGTGCCAGCAGTTACTCGAACGCGGGAGACTACAATGAGCAGTTCTTC. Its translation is CASSYSNAGDYNEQFF.

The CDR3 protein is CATSRDYGADSGNTIYF. For the CDR3, the DNA is TGTGCCACCAGCAGAGATTATGGTGCCGACTCTGGAAACACCATATATTTT. This chain uses TRBV15 with TRBJ1-3; no reliable D call. From germline, CDR1 is LNHNV and CDR2 YYDKDF (reference sequence). This CDR3 has 17 amino acids. V lost 0 bases to trimming and J lost 0 bases, with 12 bases between them. Drawing the rest from reference TRBV15 and TRBJ1-3, the complete variable domain is DAMVIQNPRYQVTQFGKPVTLSCSQTLNHNVMYWYQQKSSQAPKLLFHYYDKDFNNEADTPDNFQSRRPNTSFCFLDIRSPGLGDTAMYLCATSRDYGADSGNTIYFGEGSWLTVV.

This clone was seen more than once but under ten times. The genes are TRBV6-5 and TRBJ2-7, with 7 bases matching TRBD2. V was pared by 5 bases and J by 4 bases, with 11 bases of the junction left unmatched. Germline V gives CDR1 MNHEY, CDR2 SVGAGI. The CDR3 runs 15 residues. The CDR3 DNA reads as TGTGCCAGCAGTCCCTATCGGGGGGTGGGTTACGAGCAGTACTTC. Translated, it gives CASSPYRGVGYEQYF.

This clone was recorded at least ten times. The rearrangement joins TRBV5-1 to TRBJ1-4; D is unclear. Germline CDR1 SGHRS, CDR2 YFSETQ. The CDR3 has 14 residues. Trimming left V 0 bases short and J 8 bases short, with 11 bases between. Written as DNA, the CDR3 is TGCGCCAGCAGCTTGGGCCACCGGGAGGAAAAACTGTTTTTT. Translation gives CASSLGHREEKLFF.

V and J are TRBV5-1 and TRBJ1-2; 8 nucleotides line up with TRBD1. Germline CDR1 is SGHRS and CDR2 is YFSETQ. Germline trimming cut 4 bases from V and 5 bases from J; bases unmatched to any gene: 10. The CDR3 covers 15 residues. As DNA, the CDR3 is TGCGCCAGCAGCCCCTTTGGACAGGGAGGATATGGCTACACCTTC. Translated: CASSPFGQGGYGYTF.

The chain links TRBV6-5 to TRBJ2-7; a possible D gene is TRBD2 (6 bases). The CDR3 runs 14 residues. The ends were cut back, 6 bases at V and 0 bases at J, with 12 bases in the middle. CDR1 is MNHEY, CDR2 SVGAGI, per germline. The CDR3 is CASRPMTSSYEQYF. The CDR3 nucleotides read TGTGCCAGCAGACCCATGACTAGCTCCTACGAGCAGTACTTC.

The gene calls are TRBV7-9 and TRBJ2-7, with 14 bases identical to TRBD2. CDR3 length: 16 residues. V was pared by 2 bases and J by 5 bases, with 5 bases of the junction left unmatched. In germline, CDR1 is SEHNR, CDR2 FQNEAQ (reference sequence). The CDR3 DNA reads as TGTGCCAGCAGCTTAACACCGGGACTAGCGGGAGACGAGCAGTACTTC. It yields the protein CASSLTPGLAGDEQYF.